Listed here are 16 T cell receptor beta chains from one sample, sequenced in a study of cytomegalovirus exposure and HLA in healthy donors. The PCR was carried out with 60 Vbeta primers and 13 Jbeta primers. The protocol was immunoSEQ multiplex PCR, while the TCRdb copy is restricted to in-frame clones and leaves out a portion. The sample includes a few hundred thousand clones, less than 80% of them seen just once. Sequenced input: PBMCs. These receptors were obtained from a girl aged 2-10 years in good health and CMV-seronegative.

The J gene is TRBJ2-1, the V gene TRBV10-3; 8 positions agree with TRBD2. CDR1 ENHRY and CDR2 SYGVKD come from the germline V gene. V trimming: 0 bases; J trimming: 7 bases; junction bases outside the gene matches: 8. The length of the CDR3 is 16 residues. CDR3 DNA: TGTGCCATCAGTGAGTCTTACGGCGGGGGGTTGAATGAGCAGTTCTTC. Amino acid sequence: CAISESYGGGLNEQFF.

The rearrangement uses TRBV5-6 and TRBJ2-7; possible D gene TRBD1, 5 bases. Trimming removed 1 base at V and 6 bases at J, with 17 bases between. CDR3 length equals 15 residues. Germline V lookup: CDR1 SGHDT, CDR2 YYEEEE. The CDR3 coding sequence is TGTGCCAGCAGCTTGACCAGGGCCCGTTGGGGCGAGCAGTACTTC. Amino acids: CASSLTRARWGEQYF.

The chain is built from TRBV5-6 and TRBJ1-2, with D possibly matching TRBD1 (5 bases). V lost 2 bases and J 3 bases, leaving 17 bases between the germline ends. CDR3 length: 16 amino acids. Germline CDR1 is SGHDT and CDR2 is YYEEEE. In nucleotides, the CDR3 is TGTGCCAGCAGCTTTAAGGGCCAGGGAAGGGACTATGGCTACACCTTC. Translating it yields CASSFKGQGRDYGYTF.

The chain recombines TRBV27 with TRBJ2-1; perhaps TRBD1 as D (6 bases). This CDR3 has 13 residues. From germline, CDR1 is MNHEY and CDR2 SMNVEV (reference sequence). The ends were cut back, 5 bases at V and 15 bases at J, with 20 bases in the middle. The CDR3 DNA reads TGTGCCAGCAGTCTCCCGACAGGAATGCATTGGTTCTTC. As protein: CASSLPTGMHWFF.

J is TRBJ2-3 and V is TRBV27; the D is unclear. This CDR3 is 14 amino acids long. Trimming pared 2 bases from V and 2 bases from J, leaving 8 bases between. CDR1 and CDR2 from the germline V gene are MNHEY and SMNVEV (reference sequence). CDR3 loop: CASSLSPDTDTQYF. CDR3 nucleotide sequence: TGTGCCAGCAGTTTAAGTCCAGACACAGATACGCAGTATTTT.

This chain links TRBV6-5 with TRBJ1-2; 10 nucleotides match TRBD1. The V and J ends lost 5 bases and 6 bases, in that order; junction bases with no gene match: 9. CDR3 length: 15 residues. From germline, CDR1 is MNHEY and CDR2 SVGAGI. CDR3 sequence: CASSPLPGTGDGYTF. The CDR3 region has the DNA TGTGCCAGCAGTCCTCTTCCCGGGACAGGGGATGGCTACACCTTC.

Points on this clone: The same CDR3 is also encoded by other DNA sequences in this sample. The chain has TRBV28 and TRBJ1-3; TRBD1 matches at 7 bases. The CDR3 length is 14 residues. Trimming at V came to 10 bases and at J to 4 bases, leaving 10 bases not matched to a gene. Looked up from germline, CDR1 is MDHEN and CDR2 is SYDVKM. CDR3 nucleotides: TGTGCCACCAATACACAGGGGAGAGGAAACACCATATATTTT. Residues: CATNTQGRGNTIYF.

V gene TRBV6-1 combines with J gene TRBJ2-5, with no clear D. This CDR3 has 13 residues. From germline, CDR1 is MNHNS and CDR2 SASEGT. Trimming shortened V by 4 bases and J by 1 base, and 7 bases separated the two germline ends. The CDR3 spells CASSVPGQETQYF. CDR3 nucleotide sequence: TGTGCCAGCAGTGTCCCAGGCCAAGAGACCCAGTACTTC.

The chain joins TRBV27 to TRBJ2-2; 10 bases match TRBD1. Trimming at V came to 10 bases and at J to 4 bases, leaving 6 bases not matched to a gene. CDR1 and CDR2 from the germline V gene are MNHEY and SMNVEV (reference sequence). The CDR3 spans 14 residues. The CDR3 DNA follows: TGTGCCACAAAAGGGGACAGGGGCACCGGGGAGCTGTTTTTT. As protein: CATKGDRGTGELFF.

The V gene is TRBV28, the J gene TRBJ2-7; tentative D call: TRBD1 (5 bases). The CDR3 has 15 residues. Between the trimmed V and J ends, which lost 3 bases and 1 base, there was a span of 13 bases. Per the germline V gene, CDR1 is MDHEN and CDR2 is SYDVKM. The CDR3 reads CASSFRGRRSYEQYF. CDR3 nucleotides: TGTGCCAGCAGTTTTAGGGGCAGACGATCCTACGAGCAGTACTTC.

V gene TRBV7-6 combines with J gene TRBJ2-7; tentative D call: TRBD2 (7 bases). Germline-derived CDR1 and CDR2 are SGHVS and FNYEAQ. Trimming took 5 bases from V and 3 from J, leaving 29 bases between them. This CDR3 contains 19 residues. The CDR3 bases are TGTGCCAGCAGCCATCACTCCCCCTCGCGGGGGCCCGTTGTCTACGAGCAGTACTTC. This translates into CASSHHSPSRGPVVYEQYF.

This chain uses TRBV21-1 with TRBJ2-1; the D call in the table, TRBD1, was not verified against the DNA. TRBV21-1 is a pseudogene locus. The CDR3 loop spans 15 amino acids. The CDR3 coding sequence is TGTGCCAGCAGCACATGGGACAGCATCTACAATGAGCAGTTCTTC. Translating it yields CASSTWDSIYNEQFF.

This chain uses TRBV6-1 with TRBJ1-1; D unresolved. This CDR3 comprises 13 residues. Germline CDR1 MNHNS, CDR2 SASEGT. V shed 6 bases and J shed 7 bases, with 15 bases lying between them. CDR3 nucleotide sequence: TGTGCCAGCAGCCAGAACACCGGGGTTGAAGCTTTCTTT. Its translation: CASSQNTGVEAFF.

The chain joins TRBV18 to TRBJ1-5; the D gene is possibly TRBD1 (5 bases). Trimming took off 3 bases at V and 3 bases at J, with 9 bases between the two ends. CDR1 is KGHSH and CDR2 is LQKENI in the germline V gene. This CDR3 contains 14 residues. As DNA, the CDR3 is TGTGCCAGCTCACCGAACAGGAACAATCAGCCCCAGCATTTT. Translation gives CASSPNRNNQPQHF.

The table lists this clone with a few counts. The J gene is TRBJ1-1, the V gene TRBV10-1, with a possible D match to TRBD1 (6 bases). Germline V CDR1 and CDR2: WNHNN, SYGVQD (reference sequence). This CDR3 contains 14 residues. V lost 3 bases to trimming and J lost 5 bases, with 13 bases between them. CDR3 amino acids: CASSETQGSTEAFF. The CDR3 nucleotides read TGCGCCAGCAGTGAAACACAGGGCTCGACTGAAGCTTTCTTT.

The CDR3 DNA follows: TGTGCCAGCAGCGCTAAGAGGGAGTCGTACAATGAGCAGTTCTTC. Protein: CASSAKRESYNEQFF. The V call is TRBV5-4, the J call TRBJ2-1, with D possibly being TRBD2 (5 bases). Germline lookup yields CDR1 SGHNT and CDR2 YYREEE (reference sequence). The CDR3 runs 15 residues. Trimming stripped 4 bases from V and 4 bases from J, with 15 bases between. The complete variable domain, with remaining parts taken from reference TRBV5-4 and TRBJ2-1, reads ETGVTQSPTHLIKTRGQQVTLRCSSQSGHNTVSWYQQALGQGPQFIFQYYREEENGRGNFPPRFSGLQFPNYSSELNVNALELDDSALYLCASSAKRESYNEQFFGPGTRLTVL.